This T cell receptor (beta chain) was obtained from a study of T cells expressing NK-cell markers. Study-level background: Sorted T-cell subsets CD3+CD56+NKG2C+, CD3+CD56+NKG2C- and CD3+CD56-NKG2C+ were TCR beta-sequenced.

Study conclusions and caveats: For four donors, these clonotypes were likewise the leading ones in the CD3+CD56-NKG2C+ fraction. Nothing established the HCMV specificity of expanded NKG2C+ T cell clones. In about six donors, dominant CD3+CD56+NKG2C+ clones formed roughly 1.0-7.0% of CD8+ cells.

On this clonotype: Its target is not known.

TCRdb reprocessed the 5' RACE reads and keeps a single row for each CDR3 protein, giving no DNA. This table holds around 470,000 distinct CDR3 sequences. Germline CDR1 and CDR2: SGHRS and YFSETQ. The CDR3 length is 15 residues. V and J are TRBV5-1 and TRBJ2-1; TCRdb indicates TRBD2, and absent DNA this call remains unverified. The specimen sequenced was blood T cells: a sorted CD56 or NKG2C T cell subset, CD4+ or CD8+ T cells, or bulk PBMC T cells (not recorded which). This receptor was obtained from a woman between 50 and 59 years old in good health. The chain's CDR3 is CASSLGRGWDNEQFF.